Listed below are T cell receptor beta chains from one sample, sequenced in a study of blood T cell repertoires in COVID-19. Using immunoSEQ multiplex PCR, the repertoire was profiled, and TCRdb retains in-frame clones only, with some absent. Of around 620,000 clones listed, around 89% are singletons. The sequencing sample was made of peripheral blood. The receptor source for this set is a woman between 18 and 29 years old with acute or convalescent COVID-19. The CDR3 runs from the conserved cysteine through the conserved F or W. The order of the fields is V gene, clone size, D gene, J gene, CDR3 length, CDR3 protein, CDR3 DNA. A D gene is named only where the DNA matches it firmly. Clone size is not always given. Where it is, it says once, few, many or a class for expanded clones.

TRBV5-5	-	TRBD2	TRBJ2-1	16	CASSLGLAGPGDEQFF	TGTGCCAGCAGCTTGGGACTAGCGGGGCCGGGGGATGAGCAGTTCTTC
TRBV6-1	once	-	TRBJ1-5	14	CASSEATERQPQHF	TGTGCCAGCAGTGAAGCGACAGAAAGGCAGCCCCAGCATTTT
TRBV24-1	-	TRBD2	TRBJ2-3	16	CATSDLRGGAGDTQYF	TGTGCCACCAGTGATTTACGCGGGGGGGCGGGAGATACGCAGTATTTT
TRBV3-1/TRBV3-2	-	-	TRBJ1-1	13	CASSPPGNTEAFF	TGTGCCAGCAGCCCCCCGGGTAACACTGAAGCTTTCTTT
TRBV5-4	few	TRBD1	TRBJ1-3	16	CASSPGQAYSGNTIYF	TGTGCCAGCAGCCCGGGACAGGCTTACTCTGGAAACACCATATATTTT
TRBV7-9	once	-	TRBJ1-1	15	CASSLYGGGGTEAFF	TGTGCCAGCAGCTTATATGGGGGCGGGGGCACTGAAGCTTTCTTT
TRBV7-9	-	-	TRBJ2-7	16	CASRPARGRGFDEQYF	TGTGCCAGCAGACCTGCAAGGGGCAGGGGATTTGACGAGCAGTACTTC
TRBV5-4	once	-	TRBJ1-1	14	CASSLAWGDTEAFF	TGTGCCAGCAGCTTGGCCTGGGGGGACACTGAAGCTTTCTTT
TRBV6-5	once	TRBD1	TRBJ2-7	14	CASKTGQGSYEQYF	TGTGCCAGCAAAACCGGACAGGGATCTTACGAGCAGTACTTC
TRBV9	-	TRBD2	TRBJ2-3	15	CASSPPGGYTDTQYF	TGTGCCAGCAGCCCTCCCGGGGGGTACACAGATACGCAGTATTTT
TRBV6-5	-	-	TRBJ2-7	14	CAGSRVEAGYEQYF	TGTGCCGGGTCAAGGGTGGAGGCCGGTTACGAGCAGTACTTC
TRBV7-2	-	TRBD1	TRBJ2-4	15	CASSPDRGTKNIQYF	TGTGCCAGCAGCCCAGACAGGGGCACCAAAAACATTCAGTACTTC
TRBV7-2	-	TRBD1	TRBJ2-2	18	CASSPSVGRTGGAGELFF	TGTGCCAGCAGCCCCAGCGTGGGGCGGACAGGGGGGGCCGGGGAGCTGTTTTTT
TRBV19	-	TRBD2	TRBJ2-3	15	CASSIWAGGTDTQYF	TGTGCCAGTAGTATATGGGCGGGGGGGACAGATACGCAGTATTTT
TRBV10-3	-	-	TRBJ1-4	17	CAISESGRGGPNEKLFF	TGTGCCATCAGTGAGTCCGGCCGAGGGGGACCGAATGAAAAACTGTTTTTT
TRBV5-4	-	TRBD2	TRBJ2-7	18	CASSPTSGGDSSFYEQYF	TGTGCCAGCAGCCCCACTAGCGGGGGGGACAGCTCCTTCTACGAGCAGTACTTC
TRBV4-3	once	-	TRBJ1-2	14	CASSQDERGYGYTF	TGCGCCAGCAGCCAAGATGAACGGGGCTATGGCTACACCTTC
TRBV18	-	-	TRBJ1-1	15	CASSPTGVMNTEAFF	TGTGCCAGCTCACCGACGGGAGTAATGAACACTGAAGCTTTCTTT
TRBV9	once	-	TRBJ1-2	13	CASSLGGSYGYTF	TGTGCCAGCAGTCTGGGGGGGTCCTATGGCTACACCTTC
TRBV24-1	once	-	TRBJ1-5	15	CATSDRDGSNQPQHF	TGTGCCACCAGTGACCGGGATGGGAGCAATCAGCCCCAGCATTTT
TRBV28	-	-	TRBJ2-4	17	CASSPTDNGAAKNIQYF	TGTGCCAGCAGCCCAACTGACAATGGGGCGGCCAAAAACATTCAGTACTTC
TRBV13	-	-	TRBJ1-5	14	CASSLGGLNQPQHF	TGTGCCAGCAGCTTGGGGGGGCTAAATCAGCCCCAGCATTTT
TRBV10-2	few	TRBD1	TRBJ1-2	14	CASSPGQGGYGYTF	TGCGCCAGCAGTCCCGGACAGGGAGGCTATGGCTACACCTTC
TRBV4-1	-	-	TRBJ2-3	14	CASEKAVSTDTQYF	TGCGCCAGCGAGAAGGCGGTTAGCACAGATACGCAGTATTTT
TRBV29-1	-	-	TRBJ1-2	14	CSVDFARGADGYTF	TGCAGCGTTGACTTCGCGCGGGGGGCGGATGGCTACACCTTC
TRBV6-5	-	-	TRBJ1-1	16	CASSYSPAGSDTEAFF	TGTGCCAGCAGTTACTCCCCAGCAGGGTCGGACACTGAAGCTTTCTTT